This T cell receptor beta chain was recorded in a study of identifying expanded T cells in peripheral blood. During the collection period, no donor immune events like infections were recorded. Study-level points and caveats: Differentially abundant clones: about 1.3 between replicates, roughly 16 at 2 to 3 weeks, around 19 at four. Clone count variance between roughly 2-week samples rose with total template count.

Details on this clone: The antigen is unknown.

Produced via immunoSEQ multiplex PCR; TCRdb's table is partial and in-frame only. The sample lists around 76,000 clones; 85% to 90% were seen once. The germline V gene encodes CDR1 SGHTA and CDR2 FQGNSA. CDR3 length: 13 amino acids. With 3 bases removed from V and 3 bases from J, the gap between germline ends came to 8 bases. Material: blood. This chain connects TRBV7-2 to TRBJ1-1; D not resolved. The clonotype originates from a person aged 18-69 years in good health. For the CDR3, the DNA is TGTGCCAGCAGCTTGAGCGGGGACACTGAAGCTTTCTTT. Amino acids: CASSLSGDTEAFF. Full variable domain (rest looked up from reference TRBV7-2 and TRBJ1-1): GAGVSQSPSNKVTEKGKDVELRCDPISGHTALYWYRQSLGQGLEFLIYFQGNSAPDKSGLPSDRFSAERTGGSVSTLTIQRTQQEDSAVYLCASSLSGDTEAFFGQGTRLTVV.